This TCR beta chain was obtained from a study of early T cells in non-severe SARS-CoV-2 infection. CDR3 length: 13 amino acids. Germline loops: CDR1 SGHRS, CDR2 YFSETQ. Trimming removed 4 bases at V and 0 bases at J, with 8 bases between. Unique molecular identifiers were attached to individual cDNA molecules. MiXCR was run by TCRdb on the 5' RACE reads, yielding one entry per CDR3 protein. The table shows about 100,000 distinct CDR3 sequences, with around 14% occurring only once. The sequenced sample consisted of whole blood. The clonotype comes from an adult who was a healthcare worker with PCR-confirmed SARS-CoV-2 infection or an uninfected control (not recorded which). The chain uses TRBV5-1 and TRBJ2-7; a possible D gene is TRBD1 (6 bases). In DNA form, the CDR3 reads TGCGCCAGCAGCCGCAGGGGCTCCTACGAGCAGTACTTC. Protein sequence: CASSRRGSYEQYF.